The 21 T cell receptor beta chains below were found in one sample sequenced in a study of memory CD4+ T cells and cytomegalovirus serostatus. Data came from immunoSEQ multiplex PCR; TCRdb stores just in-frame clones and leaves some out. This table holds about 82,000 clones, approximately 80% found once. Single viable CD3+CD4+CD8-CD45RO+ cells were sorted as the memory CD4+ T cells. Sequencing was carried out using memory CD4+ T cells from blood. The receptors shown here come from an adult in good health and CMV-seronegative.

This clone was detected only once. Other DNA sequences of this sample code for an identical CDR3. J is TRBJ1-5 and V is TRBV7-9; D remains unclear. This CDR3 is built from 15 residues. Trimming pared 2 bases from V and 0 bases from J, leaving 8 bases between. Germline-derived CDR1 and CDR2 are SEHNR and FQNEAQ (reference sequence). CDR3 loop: CASSLSEYSNQPQHF. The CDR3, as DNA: TGTGCCAGCAGCTTAAGCGAGTATAGCAATCAGCCCCAGCATTTT.

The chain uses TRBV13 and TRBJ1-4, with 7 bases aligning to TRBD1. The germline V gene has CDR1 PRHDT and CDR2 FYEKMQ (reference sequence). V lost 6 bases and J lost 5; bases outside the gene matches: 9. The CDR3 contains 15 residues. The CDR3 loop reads CASRNRGLSNEKLFF. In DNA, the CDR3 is TGTGCCAGCAGGAACAGGGGACTCTCGAATGAAAAACTGTTTTTT.

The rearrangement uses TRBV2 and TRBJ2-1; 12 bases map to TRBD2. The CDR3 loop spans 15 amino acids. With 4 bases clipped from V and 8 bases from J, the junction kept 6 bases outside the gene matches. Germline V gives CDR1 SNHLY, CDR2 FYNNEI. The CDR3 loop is CASSVLAGGLDEQFF. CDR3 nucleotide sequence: TGTGCCAGCAGTGTCCTAGCGGGGGGGTTAGATGAGCAGTTCTTC.

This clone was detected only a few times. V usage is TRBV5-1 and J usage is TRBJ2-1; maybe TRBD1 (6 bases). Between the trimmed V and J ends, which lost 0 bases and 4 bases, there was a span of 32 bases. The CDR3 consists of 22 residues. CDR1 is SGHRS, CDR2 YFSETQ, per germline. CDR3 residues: CASSLVSGRASLQSGEYNEQFF. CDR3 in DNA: TGCGCCAGCAGCTTGGTGTCAGGACGCGCCTCGTTACAATCAGGGGAGTACAATGAGCAGTTCTTC.

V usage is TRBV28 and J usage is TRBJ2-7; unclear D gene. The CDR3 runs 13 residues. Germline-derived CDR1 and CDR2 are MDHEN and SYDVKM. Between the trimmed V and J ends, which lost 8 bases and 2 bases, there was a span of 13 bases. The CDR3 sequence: CASFTTDAYEQYF. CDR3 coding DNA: TGTGCCAGCTTCACGACGGACGCCTACGAGCAGTACTTC. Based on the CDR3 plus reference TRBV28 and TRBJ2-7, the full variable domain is DVKVTQSSRYLVKRTGEKVFLECVQDMDHENMFWYRQDPGLGLRLIYFSYDVKMKEKGDIPEGYSVSREKKERFSLILESASTNQTSMYLCASFTTDAYEQYFGPGTRLTVT.

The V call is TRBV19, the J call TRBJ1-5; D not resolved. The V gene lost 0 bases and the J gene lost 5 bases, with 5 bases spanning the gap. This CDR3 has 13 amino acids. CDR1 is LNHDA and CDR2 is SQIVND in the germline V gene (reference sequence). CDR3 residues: CASSIDVHQPQHF. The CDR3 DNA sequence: TGTGCCAGTAGTATAGACGTCCATCAGCCCCAGCATTTT.

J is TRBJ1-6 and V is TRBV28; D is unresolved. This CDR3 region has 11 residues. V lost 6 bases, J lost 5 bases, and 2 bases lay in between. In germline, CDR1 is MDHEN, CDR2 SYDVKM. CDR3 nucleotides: TGTGCCAGCAGGGATAATTCACCCCTCCACTTT. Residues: CASRDNSPLHF.

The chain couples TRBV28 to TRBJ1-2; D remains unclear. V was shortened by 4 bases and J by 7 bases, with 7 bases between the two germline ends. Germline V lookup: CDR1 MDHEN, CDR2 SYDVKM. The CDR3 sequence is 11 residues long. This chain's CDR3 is CASSSGAGYTF. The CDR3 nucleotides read TGTGCCAGCAGTTCCGGTGCTGGCTACACCTTC.

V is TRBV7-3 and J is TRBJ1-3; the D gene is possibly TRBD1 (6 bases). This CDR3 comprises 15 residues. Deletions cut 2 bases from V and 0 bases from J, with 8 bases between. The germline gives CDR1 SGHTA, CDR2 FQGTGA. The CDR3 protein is CASSLQGGSGNTIYF. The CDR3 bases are TGTGCCAGCAGCTTACAAGGGGGCTCTGGAAACACCATATATTTT.

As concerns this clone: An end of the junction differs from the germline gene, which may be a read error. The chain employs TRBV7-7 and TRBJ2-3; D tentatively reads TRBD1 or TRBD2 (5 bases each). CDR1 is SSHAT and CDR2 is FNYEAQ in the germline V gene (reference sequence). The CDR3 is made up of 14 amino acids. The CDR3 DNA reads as TGTGCTAGCAGCTCCCTAGGGGAGACAGATACGCAGTATTTT. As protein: CASSSLGETDTQYF.

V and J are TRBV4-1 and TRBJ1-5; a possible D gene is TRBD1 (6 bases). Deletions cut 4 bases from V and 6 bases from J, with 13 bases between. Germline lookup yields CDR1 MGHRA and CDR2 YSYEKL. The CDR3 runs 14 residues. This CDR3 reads CASSRHTRGQPQHF. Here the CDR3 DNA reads TGCGCCAGCAGCCGGCACACCAGGGGTCAGCCCCAGCATTTT.

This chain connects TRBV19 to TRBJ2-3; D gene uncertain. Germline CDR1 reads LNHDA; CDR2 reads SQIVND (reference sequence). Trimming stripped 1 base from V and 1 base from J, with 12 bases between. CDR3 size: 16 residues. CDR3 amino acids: CASSIGWHLGTDTQYF. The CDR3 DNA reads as TGTGCCAGTAGTATAGGGTGGCACTTGGGCACAGATACGCAGTATTTT.

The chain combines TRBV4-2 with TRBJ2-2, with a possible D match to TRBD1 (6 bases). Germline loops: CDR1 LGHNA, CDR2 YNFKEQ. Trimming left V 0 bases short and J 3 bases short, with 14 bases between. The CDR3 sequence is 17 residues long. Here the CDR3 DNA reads TGTGCCAGCAGCCAAGAGAAACAGGGAAGGGACACCGGGGAGCTGTTTTTT. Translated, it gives CASSQEKQGRDTGELFF.

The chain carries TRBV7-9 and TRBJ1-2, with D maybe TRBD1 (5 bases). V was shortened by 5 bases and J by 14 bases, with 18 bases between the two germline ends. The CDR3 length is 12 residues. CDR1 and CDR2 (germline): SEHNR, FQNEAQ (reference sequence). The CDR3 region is CASSPGHAAETF. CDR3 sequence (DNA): TGTGCCAGCAGCCCCGGACATGCAGCTGAAACCTTC.

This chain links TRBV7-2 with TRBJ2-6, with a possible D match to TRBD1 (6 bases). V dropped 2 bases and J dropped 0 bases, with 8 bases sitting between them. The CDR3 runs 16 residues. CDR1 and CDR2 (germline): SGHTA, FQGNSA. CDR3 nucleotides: TGTGCCAGCAGCTTACAGGGGAGCTCTGGGGCCAACGTCCTGACTTTC. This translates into CASSLQGSSGANVLTF.

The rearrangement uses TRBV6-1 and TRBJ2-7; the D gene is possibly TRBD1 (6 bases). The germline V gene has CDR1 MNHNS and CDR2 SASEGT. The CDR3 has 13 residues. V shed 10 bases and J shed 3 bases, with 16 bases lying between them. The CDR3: CATLGQNIYEQYF. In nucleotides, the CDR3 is TGTGCCACCCTGGGACAAAACATCTACGAGCAGTACTTC.

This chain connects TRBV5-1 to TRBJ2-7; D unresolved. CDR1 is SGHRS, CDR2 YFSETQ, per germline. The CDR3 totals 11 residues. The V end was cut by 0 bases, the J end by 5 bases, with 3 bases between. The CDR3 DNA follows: TGCGCCAGCAGCTTGGTGGACGAGCAGTACTTC. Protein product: CASSLVDEQYF.

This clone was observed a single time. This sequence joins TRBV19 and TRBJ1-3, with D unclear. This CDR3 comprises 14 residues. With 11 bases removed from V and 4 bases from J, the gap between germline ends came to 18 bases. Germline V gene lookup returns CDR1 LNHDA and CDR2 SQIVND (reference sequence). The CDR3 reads CAATSPGLGNTIYF. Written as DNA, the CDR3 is TGTGCCGCAACCTCCCCCGGCCTGGGAAACACCATATATTTT.

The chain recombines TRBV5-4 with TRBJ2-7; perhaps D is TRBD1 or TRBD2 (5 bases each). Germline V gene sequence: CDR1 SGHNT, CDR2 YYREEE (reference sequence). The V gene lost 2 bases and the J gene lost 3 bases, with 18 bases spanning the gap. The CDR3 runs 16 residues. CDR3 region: CASSFGGLAPYYEQYF. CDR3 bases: TGTGCCAGCAGCTTTGGGGGTTTAGCGCCTTACTACGAGCAGTACTTC.

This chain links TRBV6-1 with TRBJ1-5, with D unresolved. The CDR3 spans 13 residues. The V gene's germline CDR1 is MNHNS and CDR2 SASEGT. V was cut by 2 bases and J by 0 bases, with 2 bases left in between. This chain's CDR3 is CASSEYSNQPQHF. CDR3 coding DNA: TGTGCCAGCAGTGAATATAGCAATCAGCCCCAGCATTTT.

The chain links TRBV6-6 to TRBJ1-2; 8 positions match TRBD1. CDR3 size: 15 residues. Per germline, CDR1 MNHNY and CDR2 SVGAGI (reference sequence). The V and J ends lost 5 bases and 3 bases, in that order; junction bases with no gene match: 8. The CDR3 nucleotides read TGTGCCAGCAGTAGATCGACAGGGGATGACTATGGCTACACCTTC. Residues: CASSRSTGDDYGYTF.